Sequencing of this T cell receptor (beta chain) was carried out in a study of T cell responses to AZD1222 COVID-19 vaccine. Study-level findings and limits: Clonal diversity may have been underestimated in mostly white British donors.

The CDR3 runs 14 residues. With 1 base removed from V and 6 bases from J, the gap between germline ends came to 11 bases. Germline CDR1 and CDR2: SGHNT and YYREEE (reference sequence). In regard to this clone: Its antigen is as yet unknown.

Assay: immunoSEQ multiplex PCR; the TCRdb copy retains only in-frame clones and omits some. The sample records about 89,000 clones, around 89% being singletons. Sample: peripheral blood, taken 28 days after the second AZD1222 dose. This receptor was taken from an adult who received the AZD1222 COVID-19 vaccine. The chain uses TRBV5-4 and TRBJ2-1, with D possibly TRBD2 on 6 matching bases. In DNA, the CDR3 is TGTGCCAGCAGCTTGTGGGGGGTGTTCAATGAGCAGTTCTTC. It is translated as CASSLWGVFNEQFF.